This TCR beta chain is drawn from a study of vaccination effects on CD4 cells after COVID-19. Study context: Sampling occurred a median 72 days post second dose, range 14 to 241.

Comments on this clone: Its antigen is as yet unknown.

Assay used: immunoSEQ multiplex PCR; TCRdb lists only in-frame clones, some missing. The sample consists of 57,000 or so clones, nearly 80% of them appearing once. On day 10 of culture, CD4+ T cells were separated out. It was two doses of either the BNT162b2 or mRNA-1273 vaccine that participants received. The TCR was taken from a human donor who received a COVID-19 vaccine. Sequenced material: CD4+ T cells from PBMCs cultured without peptide, taken after COVID-19 vaccination.

In nucleotides, the CDR3 is TGTGCCAGCAGCCAGGACGGGATCAGTGGCTACACCTTC. Encoded protein: CASSQDGISGYTF. The chain uses TRBV7-9 and TRBJ1-2; D gene unclear. The CDR3 is made up of 13 amino acids. V gave up 5 bases and J gave up 7 bases, with 14 bases separating them. Germline V CDR1 and CDR2: SEHNR, FQNEAQ (reference sequence).